Below, one T cell receptor (beta chain) is given with its context. No antigen is known for it. This sample was taken from a study of cytomegalovirus exposure and HLA in healthy donors. Study findings and constraints: In a later analysis, productive TCRs from donors in an Asian-associated ancestry cluster reportedly carried fewer N-insertions than the cohort mean. There were several of the most significant clusters that appeared linked to common viral pathogens in a later analysis.

The PCR used 60 Vbeta and 13 Jbeta primers. This table comes from immunoSEQ multiplex PCR, and its TCRdb copy is limited to in-frame clones, with some not included. This sample has more than 110,000 clones; approximately 79% occur once, and the top ten carry approximately 1%. Healthy bone marrow donors made up the donors. The TCR was taken from a man aged 18 to 30 in good health and CMV-seronegative. Sequencing was done on a sample of PBMCs.

CDR3 loop: CATSRITGGRNQPQHF. In DNA, the CDR3 is TGTGCCACCAGCAGAATCACAGGGGGCAGGAATCAGCCCCAGCATTTT. V gene TRBV15 combines with J gene TRBJ1-5; TRBD1 matches at 9 bases. Looked up from germline, CDR1 is LNHNV and CDR2 is YYDKDF (reference sequence). This CDR3 is built from 16 residues. Trimming at V came to 2 bases and at J to 4 bases, leaving 6 bases not matched to a gene.